These 5 T cell receptor beta chains came from one sample sequenced in a study of blood T cells in healthy people across ages. The second PCR ran roughly 7 to 12 cycles with a sample-barcoded 5' primer and J-beta primers. TCRdb fed the 5' RACE reads into MiXCR, producing one record per CDR3 protein. The sample lists roughly 1,700,000 distinct CDR3 sequences; 28% were seen once. Source material: blood. The receptors shown here come from a woman aged 25 to 39 in good health.

This clonotype was seen more than once but under ten times. The chain employs TRBV10-3 and TRBJ1-1, with 7 nucleotides matching TRBD1. After removal of 10 bases from V and 2 bases from J, the junction contained 16 bases not matched to a gene. The CDR3 length is 16 residues. Looked up from germline, CDR1 is ENHRY and CDR2 is SYGVKD. The CDR3 DNA reads TGTGCCACCAAAGGGGACAGCCGAGAGGCAAACACTGAAGCTTTCTTT. This gives the protein CATKGDSREANTEAFF.

This clonotype turned up a few times. J is TRBJ2-3 and V is TRBV20-1, with D possibly TRBD2 on 6 matching bases. The V and J ends lost 6 bases and 0 bases respectively, with 16 bases between them. Germline-derived CDR1 and CDR2 are DFQATT and SNEGSKA (reference sequence). This CDR3 has 15 residues. CDR3 loop: CSAPPLAESTDTQYF. CDR3 DNA: TGCAGTGCCCCCCCATTAGCGGAAAGCACAGATACGCAGTATTTT.

The chain joins TRBV29-1 to TRBJ1-2; TRBD1 matches at 7 bases. CDR1 and CDR2 from the germline V gene are SQVTM and ANQGSEA. The J segment lost 4 bases and the V segment lost 5 bases, leaving 7 bases of the junction unmatched. The CDR3 covers 13 residues. CDR3 nucleotides: TGCAGCGTTAGGAGGGGGCAGGGCTATGGCTACACCTTC. Amino acid sequence: CSVRRGQGYGYTF.

CDR3 residues: CGGVLNTEAFF. CDR3 in DNA: TGCGGCGGCGTGTTGAACACTGAAGCTTTCTTT. This sequence joins TRBV20-1 and TRBJ1-1; no reliable D call. The CDR3 spans 11 residues. Germline V lookup: CDR1 DFQATT, CDR2 SNEGSKA (reference sequence).

This chain links TRBV6-6 with TRBJ2-7; D is undetermined. V shed 2 bases and J shed 7 bases, with 12 bases lying between them. The germline CDR1 and CDR2 sequences are MNHNY and SVGAGI (reference sequence). This CDR3 has 13 amino acids. CDR3 DNA: TGTGCCAGCAGTTACGCCGGCCTGGGAGAGCAGTACTTC. It specifies CASSYAGLGEQYF.